This is a list of T cell receptor beta chains from one sample in a study of T-cell reconstitution after alpha-beta-depleted transplantation in children. In TCRdb, the PCR reads were re-called with MiXCR into one record per CDR3 protein. Of about 610,000 distinct CDR3 sequences in the sample, about 10% were seen once. The sequenced sample was PBMCs from the stem cell graft donor, obtained from the stem cell graft. The receptors were gathered from a human donor who donated a stem cell graft to a child with acute myeloid leukemia. Each CDR3 is given with its conserved first and last residue. D genes are given only for firm matches. Rows may omit the clone size; those that give it use once, few, many or a size class.

clone_size d_call j_call v_call cdr3_aa cdr3_nt
few . TRBJ2-7 TRBV29-1 CSVEDEGYEQYF TGCAGCGTTGAAGATGAGGGCTACGAGCAGTACTTC
. . TRBJ2-1 TRBV20-1 CSARGDARGRNEQFF TGCAGTGCTAGAGGAGATGCCAGGGGGAGGAATGAGCAGTTCTTC
. . TRBJ2-1 TRBV4-3 CASSQVLAHNEQFF TGCGCCAGCAGCCAAGTTTTAGCCCACAATGAGCAGTTCTTC
many . TRBJ1-5 TRBV20-1 CSASGRSGDQPQHF TGCAGTGCTAGTGGACGGTCGGGGGATCAGCCCCAGCATTTT
many . TRBJ2-1 TRBV6-2/TRBV6-3 CASRPGPQVQFF TGTGCCAGCAGACCGGGACCCCAAGTGCAGTTCTTC
many . TRBJ2-7 TRBV7-2 CASRITGLLYEQYF TGTGCCAGCAGAATAACGGGACTCTTATACGAGCAGTACTTC
. TRBD2 TRBJ2-7 TRBV11-2 CASSLDVFPSGRARTFYEQYF TGTGCCAGCAGCTTAGACGTCTTTCCTAGCGGGAGGGCCCGCACCTTCTACGAGCAGTACTTC
. TRBD2 TRBJ2-4 TRBV7-6 CASSPLAGGGKNIQYF TGTGCCAGCAGCCCATTAGCGGGAGGAGGCAAAAACATTCAGTACTTC
. TRBD1 TRBJ2-7 TRBV28 CASSFRGQGANEQYF TGTGCCAGCAGTTTTAGGGGACAGGGGGCGAACGAGCAGTACTTC
. . TRBJ1-1 TRBV5-1 CASSFQLQGNTEAFF TGCGCCAGCAGCTTCCAGCTCCAGGGTAACACTGAAGCTTTCTTT
many TRBD2 TRBJ2-1 TRBV25-1 CASSDSGRVNEQFF TGTGCCAGCAGTGACAGCGGGAGGGTGAATGAGCAGTTCTTC
few TRBD1 TRBJ2-5 TRBV29-1 CSVPPDRGQTQYF TGCAGCGTCCCCCCGGACAGGGGGCAGACCCAGTACTTC
many . TRBJ2-1 TRBV5-5 CASSRDVNNNEQFF TGTGCCAGCAGCCGGGACGTCAACAACAATGAGCAGTTCTTC
few TRBD1 TRBJ2-1 TRBV27 CASSLSSRGQGVDEQFF TGTGCCAGCAGTCTCTCGTCTCGGGGACAGGGGGTCGATGAGCAGTTCTTC